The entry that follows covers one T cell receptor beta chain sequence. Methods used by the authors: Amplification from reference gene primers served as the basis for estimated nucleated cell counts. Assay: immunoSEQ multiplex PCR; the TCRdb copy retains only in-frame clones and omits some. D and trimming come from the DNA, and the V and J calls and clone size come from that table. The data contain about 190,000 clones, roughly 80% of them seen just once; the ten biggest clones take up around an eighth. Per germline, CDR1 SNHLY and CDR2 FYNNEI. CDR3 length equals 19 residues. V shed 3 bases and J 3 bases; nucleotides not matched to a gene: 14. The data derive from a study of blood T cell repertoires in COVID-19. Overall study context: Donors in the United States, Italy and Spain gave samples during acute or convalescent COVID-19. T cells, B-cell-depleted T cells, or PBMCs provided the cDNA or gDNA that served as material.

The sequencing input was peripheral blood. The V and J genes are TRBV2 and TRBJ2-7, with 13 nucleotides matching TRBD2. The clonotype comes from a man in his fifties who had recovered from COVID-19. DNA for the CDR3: TGTGCCAGCAGTGAGAAGGGCAAAGGACTAGCGGGAGTGGTCTACGAGCAGTACTTC. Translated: CASSEKGKGLAGVVYEQYF.